This T cell receptor (beta chain) was identified during a study of regulatory T cells in long-lasting Graves disease. Broader study findings: There were preferences for TRBV28, TRBJ1-2 and TRBJ2-5 in persistent disease.

HTBI primers from iRepertoire and Arm-PCR of CDR3 regions yielded the TCR beta libraries. TCRdb re-called the multiplex PCR reads with MiXCR, one entry per CDR3 protein. Seen here are roughly 430,000 distinct CDR3 sequences, around 20% observed once, and the top ten hold 14%. Germline V gene data show CDR1 as SGHVS and CDR2 as FQNEAQ. This CDR3 has 17 amino acids. V gave up 1 base and J gave up 4 bases, with 17 bases separating them. Stated time point: persistent/refractory GD, antithyroid drugs over 5 years with positive TRAb. The TCR library used RNA extracted from PBMCs. Patients met American Thyroid Association criteria for Graves' disease. For this clonotype: Its specificity is unknown.

This material consisted of peripheral blood mononuclear cells (PBMCs), taken when the disease was refractory, from a patient treated with antithyroid drugs. This clonotype was sampled from a female donor with Graves disease. V is TRBV7-8 and J is TRBJ1-3; D not certain. CDR3 DNA: TGTGCCAGCAGCTTAGTTACCCTCTCCGATGACGGAAACACCATATATTTT. Amino acids: CASSLVTLSDDGNTIYF.